These 32 T cell receptor beta chains came from one sample sequenced in a study of shared clonotypes between healthy human individuals. Sequencing was performed with immunoSEQ multiplex PCR; in TCRdb, only in-frame clones are kept and a portion is missing. The sample holds some 510,000 clones, approximately 79% seen once. Source material: PBMCs. These receptors all stem from a woman aged 40 to 50 in good health. Some clones in this sample may be carry-over from other donors' samples.

This clone was observed once. The same CDR3 can be traced to other DNA sequences in this sample. This chain joins TRBV7-8 and TRBJ2-7; D perhaps matches TRBD2 (6 bases). The V gene lost 3 bases and the J gene lost 2 bases, with 8 bases spanning the gap. Germline CDR1 SGHVS, CDR2 FQNEAQ. CDR3 length: 13 residues. CDR3 DNA: TGTGCCAGCAGCTTGGGGACTGCCTACGAGCAGTACTTC. As protein: CASSLGTAYEQYF.

This clone was counted once. The chain employs TRBV19 and TRBJ1-2, with 7 bases fitting TRBD1. V trimming: 5 bases; J trimming: 5 bases; junction bases outside the gene matches: 5. CDR3 size: 13 residues. Germline CDR1 and CDR2: LNHDA and SQIVND (reference sequence). CDR3 sequence reads: CASSADRMYGYTF. The DNA of the CDR3 is TGTGCCAGTAGTGCGGACAGGATGTATGGCTACACCTTC.

The chain uses TRBV9 and TRBJ2-3, with D unclear. This CDR3 comprises 15 residues. Germline CDR1 SGDLS, CDR2 YYNGEE. The V end was cut by 0 bases, the J end by 8 bases, with 16 bases between. The DNA of the CDR3 is TGTGCCAGCAGCGTAGCTACCGACCCTCGAGCTACGCAGTATTTT. Its translation is CASSVATDPRATQYF.

The chain recombines TRBV6-1 with TRBJ2-1, with TRBD1 matching 7 bases. V shed 5 bases, J shed 8 bases, and the junction held 9 bases outside the gene matches. Germline V gives CDR1 MNHNS, CDR2 SASEGT. This CDR3 spans 14 amino acids. The CDR3 DNA reads TGTGCCAGCAGTCTACAGGGGTTCGAGGATGAGCAGTTCTTC. This sequence encodes CASSLQGFEDEQFF.

The chain recombines TRBV9 with TRBJ2-7; maybe TRBD2 (6 bases). V was trimmed by 2 bases and J by 3 bases, leaving 15 bases between them. Germline V gives CDR1 SGDLS, CDR2 YYNGEE. This CDR3 spans 15 amino acids. The CDR3 sequence: CASSVGAGLLYEQYF. Here the CDR3 DNA reads TGTGCCAGCAGCGTGGGCGCGGGACTCCTCTACGAGCAGTACTTC.

The rearrangement joins TRBV4-2 to TRBJ2-1; D is possibly TRBD2 (5 bases). CDR3 size: 17 residues. Trimming took off 1 base at V and 6 bases at J, with 19 bases between the two ends. Germline CDR1 LGHNA, CDR2 YNFKEQ. Written as DNA, the CDR3 is TGTGCCAGCAGCCAAGGCGGGCGACTAAGTGTCCTCAATGAGCAGTTCTTC. It yields the protein CASSQGGRLSVLNEQFF.

The chain is built from TRBV5-1 and TRBJ2-7, with D perhaps matching TRBD2 (6 bases). V was pared by 4 bases and J by 5 bases, with 16 bases between. The CDR3 consists of 14 residues. Germline lookup yields CDR1 SGHRS and CDR2 YFSETQ. The CDR3 loop is CASSPGDLRDEQYF. The CDR3 region has the DNA TGCGCCAGCAGCCCCGGGGACTTGCGGGACGAGCAGTACTTC.

The chain uses TRBV5-4 and TRBJ2-7; D may be TRBD2 (6 bases). With 4 bases removed from V and 11 bases from J, the gap between germline ends came to 19 bases. The CDR3 consists of 13 residues. The germline CDR1 and CDR2 sequences are SGHNT and YYREEE (reference sequence). The CDR3 reads CASSQGTSSAEYF. The CDR3 nucleotides are TGTGCCAGCAGCCAAGGTACTAGCTCGGCGGAGTACTTC.

DNA for the CDR3: TGTGCCTGGAGTGAGAACAGGGACCACTACGAGCAGTACTTC. The encoded protein is CAWSENRDHYEQYF. The rearrangement links TRBV30 to TRBJ2-7; D is perhaps TRBD1 (6 bases). The germline V and J ends were trimmed by 1 base and 3 bases, with 13 bases remaining between them. This CDR3 has 14 residues. Germline assignment: CDR1 GTSNPN and CDR2 SVGIG (reference sequence).

This chain connects TRBV5-1 to TRBJ2-3, with unresolved D. The length of the CDR3 is 14 residues. V was trimmed by 4 bases and J by 0 bases, leaving 9 bases between them. Germline values: CDR1 SGHRS, CDR2 YFSETQ. The DNA for the CDR3 is TGCGCCAGCAGCCGAGTGGCTAGCACAGATACGCAGTATTTT. Its translation: CASSRVASTDTQYF.

The genes are TRBV6-6 and TRBJ2-4, with a weak D call TRBD2 (6 bases). Germline V gives CDR1 MNHNY, CDR2 SVGAGI (reference sequence). Trimming pared 7 bases from V and 0 bases from J, leaving 13 bases between. The CDR3 loop spans 15 amino acids. For the CDR3, the DNA is TGTGCCAGCACCGACTGGAGGGGAGCCAAAAACATTCAGTACTTC. Amino acids: CASTDWRGAKNIQYF.

This clone was recorded once. The chain carries TRBV2 and TRBJ2-3; D is possibly TRBD1 (7 bases). V was cut by 8 bases and J by 11 bases, with 17 bases left in between. The CDR3 covers 12 residues. The germline gives CDR1 SNHLY, CDR2 FYNNEI. The CDR3 protein is CASQQGGVKQYF. The CDR3 coding sequence is TGTGCCAGCCAGCAGGGGGGAGTGAAGCAGTATTTT.

The genes are TRBV6-6 and TRBJ2-3; D not resolved. Germline loops: CDR1 MNHNY, CDR2 SVGAGI (reference sequence). V lost 7 bases and J lost 0, with 11 bases in between. This CDR3 is 14 amino acids long. The DNA of the CDR3 is TGTGCCAGCAAGAGCGAGTCTAGCACAGATACGCAGTATTTT. It specifies CASKSESSTDTQYF.

The CDR3 is CASSEQGSVRGYTF. The CDR3 DNA follows: TGTGCCAGCAGCGAACAGGGATCTGTCCGTGGCTACACCTTC. This chain connects TRBV7-9 to TRBJ1-2; TRBD1 is a possible D gene (6 bases). Trimming took 5 bases from V and 7 from J, leaving 17 bases between them. Germline lookup yields CDR1 SEHNR and CDR2 FQNEAQ (reference sequence). The CDR3 loop spans 14 amino acids.

The CDR3 spells CASSVDGWDGYTF. The CDR3 nucleotides read TGTGCCAGCAGTGTCGACGGCTGGGATGGCTACACCTTC. The V and J genes are TRBV2 and TRBJ1-2; D call uncertain. Trimming took off 4 bases at V and 6 bases at J, with 12 bases between the two ends. The CDR3 consists of 13 residues. Germline CDR1 is SNHLY and CDR2 is FYNNEI. The whole variable domain, remainder taken from reference TRBV2 and TRBJ1-2, is EPEVTQTPSHQVTQMGQEVILRCVPISNHLYFYWYRQILGQKVEFLVSFYNNEISEKSEIFDDQFSVERPDGSNFTLKIRSTKLEDSAMYFCASSVDGWDGYTFGSGTRLTVV.

The rearrangement joins TRBV28 to TRBJ2-1; the match to TRBD2 covers 11 bases. The CDR3 has 18 residues. V trimming: 7 bases; J trimming: 3 bases; junction bases outside the gene matches: 14. CDR1 and CDR2 (germline): MDHEN, SYDVKM. In DNA, the CDR3 is TGTGCCAGCATCCAGGGTACTAGCGGGAGAAGAAGCTACAATGAGCAGTTCTTC. Protein: CASIQGTSGRRSYNEQFF.

The chain employs TRBV6-6 and TRBJ1-2, with 7 nucleotides matching TRBD1. The CDR3 length is 13 residues. Germline-derived CDR1 and CDR2 are MNHNY and SVGAGI (reference sequence). Trimming took 5 bases from V and 2 from J; bases not matched to a gene: 2. CDR3 in DNA: TGTGCCAGCAGTCGGGACAGCAACTATGGCTACACCTTC. It translates to CASSRDSNYGYTF.

In this sample, this clone turned up a few times. The chain is built from TRBV7-2 and TRBJ1-3; D ambiguous. Trimming took 5 bases from V and 0 from J, leaving 14 bases between them. Germline V gene sequence: CDR1 SGHTA, CDR2 FQGNSA. The CDR3 is 16 amino acids. CDR3 sequence (DNA): TGTGCCAGCAGCCCCGGAGGGCTGAGCTCTGGAAACACCATATATTTT. Its translation is CASSPGGLSSGNTIYF.

About this clone itself: The same CDR3 arises from other DNA sequences in this sample as well. V gene TRBV7-9 combines with J gene TRBJ1-1; D is uncertain. Germline lookup yields CDR1 SEHNR and CDR2 FQNEAQ (reference sequence). CDR3 length: 13 residues. Between the trimmed V and J ends, which lost 4 bases and 2 bases, there was a span of 8 bases. The CDR3 DNA follows: TGTGCCAGCAGCTCCCAGGTAAACACTGAAGCTTTCTTT. It codes for CASSSQVNTEAFF.

The genes are TRBV5-1 and TRBJ2-5; 9 bases are a match to TRBD2. CDR3 length equals 19 residues. J was trimmed by 5 bases and V by 0 bases; bases with no gene match: 17. CDR1 and CDR2 from the germline V gene are SGHRS and YFSETQ. The CDR3 protein is CASSLEGLKMREGQETQYF. DNA for the CDR3: TGCGCCAGCAGCTTGGAAGGGTTGAAAATGCGGGAGGGCCAGGAGACCCAGTACTTC.

V usage is TRBV11-3 and J usage is TRBJ2-1; D is possibly TRBD1 or TRBD2 (6 bases each). Germline V CDR1 and CDR2: SGHNT, YENEEA. The V gene lost 0 bases and the J gene lost 8 bases, with 20 bases spanning the gap. The CDR3 is 17 amino acids. The CDR3 DNA sequence: TGTGCCAGCAGCTTAGACGGCCGGGGGCAGGGTTTGGATGAGCAGTTCTTC. It yields the protein CASSLDGRGQGLDEQFF.

The CDR3 loop is CASSLGQYTEAFF. The CDR3 nucleotides read TGTGCCAGCAGCTTGGGTCAGTACACTGAAGCTTTCTTT. The chain is built from TRBV7-9 and TRBJ1-1; D remains unclear. The germline V gene encodes CDR1 SEHNR and CDR2 FQNEAQ (reference sequence). V was clipped by 3 bases and J by 3 bases, with 8 bases between them. The CDR3 runs to 13 residues. The full variable domain, rest sourced from reference TRBV7-9 and TRBJ1-1, is DTGVSQNPRHKITKRGQNVTFRCDPISEHNRLYWYRQTLGQGPEFLTYFQNEAQLEKSRLLSDRFSAERPKGSFSTLEIQRTEQGDSAMYLCASSLGQYTEAFFGQGTRLTVV.

V gene TRBV2 combines with J gene TRBJ1-4; the D is unclear. There are 14 residues in the CDR3. Germline loops: CDR1 SNHLY, CDR2 FYNNEI. Trimming removed 3 bases at V and 1 base at J, with 6 bases between. CDR3 DNA sequence: TGTGCCAGCAGTGATCGAAGAACTAATGAAAAACTGTTTTTT. Translation gives CASSDRRTNEKLFF.

The chain employs TRBV7-2 and TRBJ2-7, with D maybe TRBD1 (6 bases). CDR1 is SGHTA and CDR2 is FQGNSA in the germline V gene. V lost 0 bases and J lost 1, with 10 bases in between. The CDR3 totals 15 residues. The CDR3 sequence: CASSLAAGASYEQYF. For the CDR3, the DNA is TGTGCCAGCAGCTTAGCGGCAGGGGCATCCTACGAGCAGTACTTC.

The rearrangement joins TRBV7-3 to TRBJ2-1, with 10 bases matching TRBD2. The CDR3 is 15 amino acids. From germline, CDR1 is SGHTA and CDR2 FQGTGA. The V gene end was trimmed by 5 bases and the J gene end by 3 bases; junction bases not matched to a gene: 4. The CDR3 loop reads CASSPGLADYNEQFF. In DNA form, the CDR3 reads TGTGCCAGCAGCCCCGGACTAGCGGACTACAATGAGCAGTTCTTC.

This chain links TRBV28 with TRBJ2-7; 8 bases align to TRBD1. Germline-derived CDR1 and CDR2 are MDHEN and SYDVKM. The CDR3 contains 14 residues. V dropped 4 bases and J dropped 6; count of bases not matched to a gene: 8. The CDR3 sequence: CASSSGQGPREQYF. In DNA form, the CDR3 reads TGTGCCAGCAGTTCAGGACAGGGCCCTCGCGAGCAGTACTTC.

The chain couples TRBV7-2 to TRBJ1-6, with TRBD1 as a possible D gene (6 bases). This CDR3 comprises 15 residues. The ends were cut back, 2 bases at V and 3 bases at J, with 8 bases in the middle. Germline V lookup: CDR1 SGHTA, CDR2 FQGNSA. The CDR3 region has the DNA TGTGCCAGCAGCTTATTGGACAGCTATAATTCACCCCTCCACTTT. Residues: CASSLLDSYNSPLHF.

In DNA form, the CDR3 reads TGTGCCAGCAGCTTAGTTGCACTTTACGAGCAGTACTTC. Translated, it gives CASSLVALYEQYF. This chain joins TRBV7-8 and TRBJ2-7; D remains unclear. Germline lookup yields CDR1 SGHVS and CDR2 FQNEAQ. The CDR3 runs 13 residues. Trimming shortened V by 1 base and J by 4 bases, and 8 bases separated the two germline ends.

The chain recombines TRBV9 with TRBJ2-7; 10 bases agree with TRBD2. This CDR3 is built from 15 residues. Trimming took 0 bases from V and 4 from J; bases not matched to a gene: 4. Looked up from germline, CDR1 is SGDLS and CDR2 is YYNGEE. The CDR3 DNA reads TGTGCCAGCAGCGTAGGTGGACTAGCGGCTTACGAGCAGTACTTC. Protein product: CASSVGGLAAYEQYF.

The J gene is TRBJ1-4, the V gene TRBV27; 10 bases agree with TRBD1. In germline, CDR1 is MNHEY, CDR2 SMNVEV (reference sequence). Trimming cost V 8 bases and J 8 bases; bases outside gene matches: 8. The CDR3 loop spans 14 amino acids. CDR3 residues: CASAGTGVGEKLFF. CDR3 bases: TGTGCCAGCGCCGGGACAGGGGTTGGAGAAAAACTGTTTTTT.

The chain uses TRBV7-2 and TRBJ2-5; 8 nucleotides agree with TRBD2. In germline, CDR1 is SGHTA, CDR2 FQGNSA. The CDR3 consists of 14 residues. V trimming: 4 bases; J trimming: 5 bases; junction bases outside the gene matches: 6. The CDR3, as DNA: TGTGCCAGCAGCTCCAGCGGGAGCAGCGAGACCCAGTACTTC. Its protein product is CASSSSGSSETQYF.

This clone was seen just once. The chain recombines TRBV18 with TRBJ2-2; TRBD1 agrees at 7 bases. This CDR3 has 14 residues. The V segment lost 1 base and the J segment 5 bases; nucleotides outside the gene matches: 1. CDR1 is KGHSH, CDR2 LQKENI, per germline. Here the CDR3 DNA reads TGTGCCAGCTCACCACGGGGACAGACCGGGGAGCTGTTTTTT. It translates to CASSPRGQTGELFF. The full variable domain, completed using reference TRBV18 and TRBJ2-2, is NAGVMQNPRHLVRRRGQEARLRCSPMKGHSHVYWYRQLPEEGLKFMVYLQKENIIDESGMPKERFSAEFPKEGPSILRIQQVVRGDSAAYFCASSPRGQTGELFFGEGSRLTVL.